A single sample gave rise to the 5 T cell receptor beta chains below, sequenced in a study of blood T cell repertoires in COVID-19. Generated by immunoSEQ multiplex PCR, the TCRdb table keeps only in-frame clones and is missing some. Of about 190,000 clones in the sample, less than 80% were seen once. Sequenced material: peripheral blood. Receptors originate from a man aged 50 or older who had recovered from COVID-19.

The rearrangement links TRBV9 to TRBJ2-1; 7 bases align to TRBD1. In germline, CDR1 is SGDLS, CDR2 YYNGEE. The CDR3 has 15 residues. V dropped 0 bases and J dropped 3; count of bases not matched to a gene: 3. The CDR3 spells CASSVAPGGYNEQFF. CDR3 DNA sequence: TGTGCCAGCAGCGTAGCTCCAGGGGGCTACAATGAGCAGTTCTTC.

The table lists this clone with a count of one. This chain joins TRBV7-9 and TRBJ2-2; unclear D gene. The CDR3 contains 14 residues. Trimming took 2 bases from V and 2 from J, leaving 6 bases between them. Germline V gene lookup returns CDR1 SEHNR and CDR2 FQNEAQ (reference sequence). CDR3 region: CASSLLRNTGELFF. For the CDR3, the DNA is TGTGCCAGCAGCTTACTCAGAAACACCGGGGAGCTGTTTTTT.

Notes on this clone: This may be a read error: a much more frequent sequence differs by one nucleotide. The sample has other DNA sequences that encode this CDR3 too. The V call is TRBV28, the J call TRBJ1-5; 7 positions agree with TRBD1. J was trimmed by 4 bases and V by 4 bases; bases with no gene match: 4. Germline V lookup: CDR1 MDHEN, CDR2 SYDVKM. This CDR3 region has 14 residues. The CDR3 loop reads CASSSDRENQPQHF. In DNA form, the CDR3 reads TGTGCCAGCAGTTCCGACAGGGAAAATCAGCCCCAGCATTTT.

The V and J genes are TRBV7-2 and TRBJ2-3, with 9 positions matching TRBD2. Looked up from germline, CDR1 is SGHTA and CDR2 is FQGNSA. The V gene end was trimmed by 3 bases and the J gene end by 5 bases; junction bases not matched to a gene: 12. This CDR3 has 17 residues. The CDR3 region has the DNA TGTGCCAGCAGCTTTCAACTAGCGGGCGCGACAAGAGATACGCAGTATTTT. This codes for CASSFQLAGATRDTQYF. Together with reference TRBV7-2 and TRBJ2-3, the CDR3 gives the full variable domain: GAGVSQSPSNKVTEKGKDVELRCDPISGHTALYWYRQSLGQGLEFLIYFQGNSAPDKSGLPSDRFSAERTGGSVSTLTIQRTQQEDSAVYLCASSFQLAGATRDTQYFGPGTRLTVL.

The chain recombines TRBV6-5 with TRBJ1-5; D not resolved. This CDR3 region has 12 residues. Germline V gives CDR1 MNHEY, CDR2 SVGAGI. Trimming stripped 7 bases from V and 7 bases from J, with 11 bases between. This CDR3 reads CASTIGGQPQHF. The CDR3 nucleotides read TGTGCCAGCACTATAGGAGGCCAGCCCCAGCATTTT.